This record looks at one T cell receptor (beta chain) sequence and its context. No antigen is known for it. The data are from a study of CD8+CD57+ T cells in acquired aplastic anemia. Broader study findings: Almost 30 sequences, all CD8+ CDR3, were shared between patients and controls. With respect to CD8+ Simpson's diversity, patients and controls did not differ significantly.

Profiles of TCR beta VDJ and CDR3 were generated from a genomic DNA template. TCRdb reanalysed the reads using MiXCR and keeps one entry per CDR3 protein. The data show about 160,000 distinct CDR3 sequences, around 45% seen once. From germline, CDR1 is ENHRY and CDR2 SYGVKD. This CDR3 comprises 16 residues. V trimming: 6 bases; J trimming: 6 bases; junction bases outside the gene matches: 17. The sequence was obtained from a human donor in good health. The sequenced material came from sorted CD4+, CD8+, or CD8+CD57+ T cells (not recorded which) from PBMCs. The chain combines TRBV10-3 with TRBJ2-7; 7 positions match TRBD2. This CDR3 reads CAISERTRDLRGEQYF. The DNA of the CDR3 is TGTGCCATCAGCGAACGGACTAGAGATCTCCGGGGCGAGCAGTACTTC.